Listed below are T cell receptor beta chains from one sample, sequenced in a study of PD-1 blockade in classical Hodgkin lymphoma. Method: immunoSEQ multiplex PCR; TCRdb's copy keeps in-frame clones and lacks some. The sample shows around 60,000 clones, 87% of them seen only once. The specimen comprised peripheral blood mononuclear cells (PBMCs), sampled before the fourth cycle of nivolumab. The receptors come from a human donor with classical Hodgkin lymphoma. CDR3s include the opening cysteine and the closing phenylalanine or tryptophan. Fields, in order: D gene, clone size, V gene, J gene, CDR3 protein, CDR3 DNA. D genes are given only for firm matches. Part of the rows lack a size; the others show once, few, many or a class for expanded clones.

D: TRBD2; size: -; V: TRBV19; J: TRBJ2-3; CDR3: CASRRTSGGRGDTQYF; DNA: TGTGCCAGTAGGAGGACTAGCGGGGGTCGGGGAGATACGCAGTATTTT
D: -; size: -; V: TRBV5-1; J: TRBJ2-1; CDR3: CASSSSRELPYNEQFF; DNA: TGCGCCAGCAGCTCCTCCCGGGAGTTACCCTACAATGAGCAGTTCTTC
D: -; size: few; V: TRBV7-2; J: TRBJ1-2; CDR3: CASSLAAAQGTGGYTF; DNA: TGTGCCAGCAGCTTAGCGGCAGCGCAGGGTACCGGTGGCTACACCTTC
D: -; size: -; V: TRBV19; J: TRBJ1-3; CDR3: CASSGQLSGNTIYF; DNA: TGTGCCAGTAGTGGACAGCTTTCTGGAAACACCATATATTTT
D: -; size: -; V: TRBV5-4; J: TRBJ2-3; CDR3: CASSLDGTGTDTQYF; DNA: TGTGCCAGCAGCTTAGACGGGACGGGCACAGATACGCAGTATTTT
D: TRBD2; size: once; V: TRBV9; J: TRBJ2-3; CDR3: CASSVELAGGSRGGTQYF; DNA: TGTGCCAGCAGCGTAGAGTTAGCGGGGGGGTCTCGAGGTGGTACGCAGTATTTT
D: -; size: -; V: TRBV11-1; J: TRBJ2-2; CDR3: CASRSLYGSGELFF; DNA: TGTGCCAGCAGATCCCTTTACGGTAGCGGGGAGCTGTTTTTT
D: -; size: -; V: TRBV28; J: TRBJ2-4; CDR3: CASSSTGLGKNIQYF; DNA: TGTGCCAGCAGTTCTACAGGGTTAGGGAAAAACATTCAGTACTTC
D: -; size: -; V: TRBV7-3; J: TRBJ2-7; CDR3: CASSSLGYEQYF; DNA: TGTGCCAGCAGCTCCCTTGGCTACGAGCAGTACTTC
D: -; size: once; V: TRBV28; J: TRBJ1-2; CDR3: CASSLASSNYGYTF; DNA: TGTGCCAGCAGTTTAGCGTCTTCTAACTATGGCTACACCTTC
D: TRBD1; size: -; V: TRBV5-1; J: TRBJ2-5; CDR3: CASSLQGEETQYF; DNA: TGCGCCAGCAGCTTACAGGGGGAAGAGACCCAGTACTTC
D: TRBD1; size: -; V: TRBV10-1; J: TRBJ1-2; CDR3: CASSRDSDYGYTF; DNA: TGCGCCAGCAGTCGGGACAGCGACTATGGCTACACCTTC
D: -; size: -; V: TRBV11-2; J: TRBJ2-3; CDR3: CASSPGLVDTQYF; DNA: TGTGCCAGCAGCCCAGGTTTGGTGGATACGCAGTATTTT
D: -; size: -; V: TRBV5-1; J: TRBJ2-5; CDR3: CASSRESGPRETQYF; DNA: TGCGCCAGCAGCAGAGAATCCGGTCCCCGAGAGACCCAGTACTTC
D: -; size: few; V: TRBV28; J: TRBJ1-5; CDR3: CASSVPTGQPQHF; DNA: TGTGCCAGCTCGGTTCCGACGGGTCAGCCCCAGCATTTT
D: -; size: -; V: TRBV14; J: TRBJ2-1; CDR3: CASSQVGLGYNEQFF; DNA: TGTGCCAGCAGCCAAGTAGGGTTGGGCTACAATGAGCAGTTCTTC
D: TRBD1; size: -; V: TRBV19; J: TRBJ1-1; CDR3: CASSSPGQGGTEAFF; DNA: TGTGCCAGTAGTTCTCCGGGACAGGGAGGGACTGAAGCTTTCTTT
D: TRBD1; size: -; V: TRBV5-1; J: TRBJ1-2; CDR3: CASSSQGGSYGYTF; DNA: TGCGCCAGCAGCTCGCAGGGGGGGTCCTATGGCTACACCTTC
D: -; size: -; V: TRBV5-4; J: TRBJ2-1; CDR3: CASSLDGAGLNEQFF; DNA: TGTGCCAGCAGCTTGGATGGGGCAGGTTTGAATGAGCAGTTCTTC
D: -; size: -; V: TRBV4-2; J: TRBJ1-1; CDR3: CASSLQGVEAEAFF; DNA: TGTGCCAGCAGCCTCCAAGGGGTGGAGGCTGAAGCTTTCTTT
D: -; size: -; V: TRBV6-5; J: TRBJ2-5; CDR3: CASSSTQAPETQYF; DNA: TGTGCCAGCAGTTCCACACAGGCCCCAGAGACCCAGTACTTC
D: -; size: -; V: TRBV27; J: TRBJ2-2; CDR3: CASSFGQVNTGELFF; DNA: TGTGCCAGCAGTTTTGGTCAGGTGAACACCGGGGAGCTGTTTTTT
D: -; size: -; V: TRBV5-1; J: TRBJ1-2; CDR3: CASSLTEANYGYTF; DNA: TGCGCCAGCAGCTTAACAGAGGCTAACTATGGCTACACCTTC
D: -; size: -; V: TRBV5-1; J: TRBJ1-1; CDR3: CASSLVGLGTTEAFF; DNA: TGCGCCAGCAGCTTAGTCGGTCTGGGGACGACGGAAGCTTTCTTT
D: -; size: once; V: TRBV5-1; J: TRBJ1-1; CDR3: CASSLDGGRNTEAFF; DNA: TGCGCCAGCAGCTTGGATGGGGGCCGGAACACTGAAGCTTTCTTT
D: -; size: -; V: TRBV6-5; J: TRBJ1-2; CDR3: CASMDRPYGYTF; DNA: TGTGCCAGCATGGACAGACCTTATGGCTACACCTTC
D: -; size: once; V: TRBV6-5; J: TRBJ1-4; CDR3: CASSPEPTTNEKLFF; DNA: TGTGCCAGCAGCCCCGAGCCTACAACTAATGAAAAACTGTTTTTT
D: TRBD1; size: -; V: TRBV4-1; J: TRBJ1-6; CDR3: CASSQGQGIQFSPLHF; DNA: TGCGCCAGCAGCCAAGGACAGGGGATCCAGTTTTCACCCCTCCACTTT
D: TRBD2; size: -; V: TRBV30; J: TRBJ2-6; CDR3: CAWKLAGGSGANVLTF; DNA: TGTGCCTGGAAACTAGCGGGGGGATCCGGGGCCAACGTCCTGACTTTC
D: -; size: -; V: TRBV13; J: TRBJ2-5; CDR3: CASSLAGPQETQYF; DNA: TGTGCCAGCAGCTTAGCAGGGCCCCAAGAGACCCAGTACTTC
D: TRBD1; size: -; V: TRBV9; J: TRBJ2-1; CDR3: CASNYRGQGPDEQFF; DNA: TGTGCCAGCAACTACCGGGGACAGGGACCCGATGAGCAGTTCTTC
D: -; size: -; V: TRBV5-1; J: TRBJ2-7; CDR3: CASSQTPTYEQYF; DNA: TGCGCCAGCAGTCAAACTCCGACCTACGAGCAGTACTTC
D: TRBD1; size: -; V: TRBV6-5; J: TRBJ1-1; CDR3: CASSFGTGLMNTEAFF; DNA: TGTGCCAGCAGTTTCGGGACAGGGTTAATGAACACTGAAGCTTTCTTT
D: -; size: -; V: TRBV6-1; J: TRBJ2-7; CDR3: CARTSYEQYF; DNA: TGTGCCAGAACCTCCTACGAGCAGTACTTC
D: -; size: -; V: TRBV5-1; J: TRBJ1-3; CDR3: CASRSETGSGNTIYF; DNA: TGCGCCAGCAGGTCAGAGACAGGCTCTGGAAACACCATATATTTT
D: -; size: -; V: TRBV5-1; J: TRBJ2-2; CDR3: CASSLEQGYTGELFF; DNA: TGCGCCAGCAGCTTAGAACAGGGATACACCGGGGAGCTGTTTTTT
D: -; size: -; V: TRBV7-3; J: TRBJ1-1; CDR3: CASSLTGGEAFF; DNA: TGTGCCAGCAGCTTAACAGGGGGTGAAGCTTTCTTT
D: -; size: once; V: TRBV27; J: TRBJ2-4; CDR3: CASRGTGLGENIQYF; DNA: TGTGCCAGCAGGGGTACAGGGCTTGGAGAAAACATTCAGTACTTC
D: -; size: once; V: TRBV5-1; J: TRBJ1-1; CDR3: CASSLVGRGLGTEAFF; DNA: TGCGCCAGCAGCTTGGTTGGTAGAGGTTTAGGCACTGAAGCTTTCTTT
D: -; size: -; V: TRBV14; J: TRBJ2-7; CDR3: CASSQASPRDYEQYF; DNA: TGTGCCAGCAGCCAAGCTTCCCCTCGGGACTACGAGCAGTACTTC
D: -; size: -; V: TRBV5-1; J: TRBJ1-2; CDR3: CASRRGGNKQGYGYTF; DNA: TGCGCCAGCAGGAGGGGGGGCAACAAGCAGGGCTATGGCTACACCTTC
D: -; size: -; V: TRBV6-6; J: TRBJ1-5; CDR3: CASSLGGAGDQPQHF; DNA: TGTGCCAGCAGCCTGGGGGGGGCGGGGGATCAGCCCCAGCATTTT
D: -; size: -; V: TRBV4-1; J: TRBJ2-7; CDR3: CASSQGYSLAHEQYF; DNA: TGCGCCAGCAGCCAAGGGTACTCCCTAGCCCACGAGCAGTACTTC
D: -; size: -; V: TRBV5-1; J: TRBJ1-4; CDR3: CASSYGATNEKLFF; DNA: TGCGCCAGCAGCTACGGTGCAACTAATGAAAAACTGTTTTTT
D: -; size: -; V: TRBV27; J: TRBJ1-5; CDR3: CASSLRGAGVNQPQHF; DNA: TGTGCCAGCAGTTTGAGGGGCGCGGGTGTCAATCAGCCCCAGCATTTT
D: -; size: -; V: TRBV6-9; J: TRBJ1-1; CDR3: CASSYAAGNTEAFF; DNA: TGTGCCAGCAGTTATGCCGCAGGGAACACTGAAGCTTTCTTT
D: -; size: -; V: TRBV2; J: TRBJ2-7; CDR3: CASRTGYSSYEQYF; DNA: TGTGCCAGCAGGACCGGGTACAGCTCCTACGAGCAGTACTTC
D: TRBD1; size: -; V: TRBV6-5; J: TRBJ1-5; CDR3: CASSRDRGPHQPQHF; DNA: TGTGCCAGCAGTAGGGACAGGGGACCACATCAGCCCCAGCATTTT
D: -; size: -; V: TRBV5-1; J: TRBJ1-1; CDR3: CASSLAELPAEAFF; DNA: TGCGCCAGCAGCTTGGCCGAGTTGCCGGCTGAAGCTTTCTTT
D: -; size: -; V: TRBV6-5; J: TRBJ1-5; CDR3: CASRPNGGPQHF; DNA: TGTGCCAGCAGACCCAATGGGGGGCCCCAGCATTTT
D: -; size: -; V: TRBV30; J: TRBJ2-2; CDR3: CAWSALQGPGELFF; DNA: TGTGCCTGGAGTGCACTTCAGGGCCCCGGGGAGCTGTTTTTT
D: -; size: few; V: TRBV5-1; J: TRBJ2-2; CDR3: CASSFPGTNTGELFF; DNA: TGCGCCAGCAGCTTCCCAGGGACGAACACCGGGGAGCTGTTTTTT
D: -; size: -; V: TRBV5-1; J: TRBJ1-6; CDR3: CASTDSARSHSPLHF; DNA: TGCGCCAGCACCGATTCGGCCAGGTCTCATTCACCCCTCCACTTT
D: -; size: -; V: TRBV6-4; J: TRBJ2-2; CDR3: CASSDSPLGTGELFF; DNA: TGTGCCAGCAGTGACTCCCCCCTGGGCACCGGGGAGCTGTTTTTT
D: -; size: -; V: TRBV5-5; J: TRBJ1-2; CDR3: CASSFGGGDYTF; DNA: TGTGCCAGCAGCTTTGGCGGGGGGGACTACACCTTC
D: -; size: -; V: TRBV10-3; J: TRBJ2-7; CDR3: CAISDRDTYEQYF; DNA: TGTGCCATCAGTGACCGGGACACCTACGAGCAGTACTTC
D: -; size: -; V: TRBV6-1; J: TRBJ2-7; CDR3: CASSETIDYEQYF; DNA: TGTGCCAGCAGTGAAACCATAGACTACGAGCAGTACTTC
D: TRBD1; size: once; V: TRBV27; J: TRBJ2-7; CDR3: CASSPPTGLDSYEQYF; DNA: TGTGCCAGCAGTCCCCCGACAGGGTTGGACTCCTACGAGCAGTACTTC